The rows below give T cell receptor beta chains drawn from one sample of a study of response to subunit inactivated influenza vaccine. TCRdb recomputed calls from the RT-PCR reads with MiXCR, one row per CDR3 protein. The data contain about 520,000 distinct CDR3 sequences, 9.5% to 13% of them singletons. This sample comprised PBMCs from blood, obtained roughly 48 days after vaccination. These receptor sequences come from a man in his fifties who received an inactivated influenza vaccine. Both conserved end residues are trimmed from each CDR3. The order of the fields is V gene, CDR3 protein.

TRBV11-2	ASSLGQVLSYNEQF
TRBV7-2	ASSPQRASTDTQY
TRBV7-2	ASSLAHEAAETQY
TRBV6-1	ARNSDRGPNTEAF
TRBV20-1	SASLAYNSYEQY
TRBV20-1	SAKDGLAKSEQY
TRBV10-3	AISATHRGVFYGYT
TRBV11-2	ASSLLSRSSSYNSPLH
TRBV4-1	ASSQSGPNEKLF
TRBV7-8	ASSWDPYEQY
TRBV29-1	SVPTGAGTEAF
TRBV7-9	AISLSQDQPQH
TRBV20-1	SATPVAGGNEKLF
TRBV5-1	ASSASRLEETQY
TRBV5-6	ASSRRTFRPGEQF
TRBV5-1	ASSRPGTEKYNEQF
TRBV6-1	ASRPSGWGSGEQY
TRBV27	ASSLAGGYVPDTQY
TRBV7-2	ASSPPLQETQY
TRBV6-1	ASTPDSQETQY
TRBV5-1	ASSLEGISSYEQY